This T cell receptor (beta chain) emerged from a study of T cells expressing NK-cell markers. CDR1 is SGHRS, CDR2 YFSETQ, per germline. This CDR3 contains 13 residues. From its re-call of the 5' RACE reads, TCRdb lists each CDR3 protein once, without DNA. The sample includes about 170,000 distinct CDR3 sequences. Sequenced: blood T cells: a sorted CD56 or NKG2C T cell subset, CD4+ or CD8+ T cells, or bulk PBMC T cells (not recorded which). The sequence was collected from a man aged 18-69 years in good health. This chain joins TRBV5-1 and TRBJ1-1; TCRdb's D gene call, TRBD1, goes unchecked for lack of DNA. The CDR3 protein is CASSSPGAPEAFF.